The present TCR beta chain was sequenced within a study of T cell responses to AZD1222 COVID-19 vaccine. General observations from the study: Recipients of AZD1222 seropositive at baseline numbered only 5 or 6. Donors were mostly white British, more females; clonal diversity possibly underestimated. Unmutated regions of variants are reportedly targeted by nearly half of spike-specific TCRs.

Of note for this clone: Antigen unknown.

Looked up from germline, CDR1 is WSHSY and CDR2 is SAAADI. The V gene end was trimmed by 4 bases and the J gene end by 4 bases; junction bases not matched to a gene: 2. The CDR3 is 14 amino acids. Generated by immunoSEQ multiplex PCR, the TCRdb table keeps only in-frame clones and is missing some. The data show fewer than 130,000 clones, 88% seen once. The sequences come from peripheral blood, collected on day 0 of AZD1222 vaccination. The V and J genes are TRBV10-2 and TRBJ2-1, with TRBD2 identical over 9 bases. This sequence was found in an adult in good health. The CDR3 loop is CASSGLAGYNEQFF. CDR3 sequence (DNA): TGCGCCAGCAGTGGTCTAGCGGGATACAATGAGCAGTTCTTC.